This TCR beta chain derives from a study of T-cell reconstitution after alpha-beta-depleted transplantation in children. Germline assignment: CDR1 KGHSH and CDR2 LQKENI. V shed 3 bases and J shed 6 bases, with 4 bases lying between them. This CDR3 is built from 11 residues. Unique molecular identifiers were used in preparing the TCRbeta library. MiXCR, run by TCRdb on the PCR reads, gives a single entry per CDR3 protein. The sample contains roughly 590,000 distinct CDR3 sequences, roughly 17% of which appear only once. This sequence was found in a human donor who donated a stem cell graft to a child with acute myeloid leukemia. The specimen comprised PBMCs from the stem cell graft donor, sampled from the stem cell graft. The chain uses TRBV18 and TRBJ2-3; D is undetermined. The DNA of the CDR3 is TGTGCCAGCTCACCCGAGGATACGCAGTATTTT. Translating it yields CASSPEDTQYF.